This note documents a single T cell receptor beta chain sequence. Via MiXCR, TCRdb re-called the 5' RACE reads, giving one row per CDR3 protein. Here the sample spans fewer than 450,000 distinct CDR3 sequences, 7% to 10% being singletons. This sample stems from a study of T cells after yellow fever vaccination. The CDR3 runs to 15 residues. The V end was cut by 3 bases, the J end by 1 base, with 12 bases between. J is TRBJ2-5 and V is TRBV12-3 or TRBV12-4; D unresolved. Specimen: PBMCs, collected 45 days after the first yellow fever vaccination. The sequence was collected from a man between 18 and 35 years old who received the YFV17D yellow fever vaccine. The CDR3 DNA is TGTGCCAGCAGTTTTACCTCCGTACTCCAAGAGACCCAGTACTTC. It yields the protein CASSFTSVLQETQYF.